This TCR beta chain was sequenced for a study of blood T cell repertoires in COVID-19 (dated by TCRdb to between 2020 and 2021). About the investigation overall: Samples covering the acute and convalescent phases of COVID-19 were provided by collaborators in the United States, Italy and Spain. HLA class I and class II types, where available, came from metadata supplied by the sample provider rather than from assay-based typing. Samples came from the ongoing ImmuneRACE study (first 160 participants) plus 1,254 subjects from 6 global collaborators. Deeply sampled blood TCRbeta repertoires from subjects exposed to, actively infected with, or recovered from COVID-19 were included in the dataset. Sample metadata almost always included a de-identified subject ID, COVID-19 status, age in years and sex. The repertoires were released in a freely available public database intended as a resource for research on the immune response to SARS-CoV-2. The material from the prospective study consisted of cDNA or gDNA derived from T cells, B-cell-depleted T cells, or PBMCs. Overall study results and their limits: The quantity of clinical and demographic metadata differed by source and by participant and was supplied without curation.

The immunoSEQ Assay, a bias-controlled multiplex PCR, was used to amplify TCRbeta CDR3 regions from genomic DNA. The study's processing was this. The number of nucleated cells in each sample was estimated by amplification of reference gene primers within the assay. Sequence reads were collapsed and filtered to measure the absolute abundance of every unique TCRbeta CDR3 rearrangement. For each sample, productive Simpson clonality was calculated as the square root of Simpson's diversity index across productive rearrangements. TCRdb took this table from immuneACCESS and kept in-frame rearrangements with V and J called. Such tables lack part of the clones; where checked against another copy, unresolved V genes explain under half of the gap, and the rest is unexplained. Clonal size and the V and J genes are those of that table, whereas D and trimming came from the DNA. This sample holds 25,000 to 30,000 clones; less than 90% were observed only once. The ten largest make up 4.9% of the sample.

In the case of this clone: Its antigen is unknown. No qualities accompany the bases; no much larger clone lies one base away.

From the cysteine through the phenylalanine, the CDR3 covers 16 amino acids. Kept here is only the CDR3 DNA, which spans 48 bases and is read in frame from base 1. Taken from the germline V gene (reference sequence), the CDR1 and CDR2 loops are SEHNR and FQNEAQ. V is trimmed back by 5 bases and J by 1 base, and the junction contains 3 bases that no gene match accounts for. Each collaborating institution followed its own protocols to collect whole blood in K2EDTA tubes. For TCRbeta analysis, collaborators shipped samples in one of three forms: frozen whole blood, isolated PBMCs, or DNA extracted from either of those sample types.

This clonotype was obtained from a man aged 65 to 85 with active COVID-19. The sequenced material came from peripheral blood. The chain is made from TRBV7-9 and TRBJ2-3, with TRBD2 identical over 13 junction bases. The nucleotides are TGTGCCAGCAGCCTCGGGACTAGCGGGGGCACAGATACGCAGTATTTT. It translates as CASSLGTSGGTDTQYF.